These T cell receptor beta chains were read from a single sample in a study of blood T cells in healthy people across ages. From the 5' RACE reads, TCRdb called clonotypes with MiXCR, one entry per CDR3 protein. This table has around 1.5 million distinct CDR3 sequences, approximately 59% appearing once. The source material was blood. The receptors stem from a man younger than 35 in good health. The CDR3 runs from the conserved cysteine through the conserved F or W. Each record gives: D gene, J gene, V gene, clone size, CDR3 protein, CDR3 DNA. A D gene is named only where the DNA matches it firmly. Clone size is given for some rows only: seen once, a few or many times, or a class if the clone is expanded.

D gene: .; J gene: TRBJ2-7; V gene: TRBV6-2/TRBV6-3; clone size: .; CDR3 protein: CASRGGMHEQYF; CDR3 DNA: TGTGCCAGCAGAGGAGGGATGCACGAGCAGTACTTC
D gene: .; J gene: TRBJ2-7; V gene: TRBV6-1; clone size: .; CDR3 protein: CASMRGRYEQYF; CDR3 DNA: TGTGCCAGCATGCGGGGAAGGTACGAGCAGTACTTC
D gene: .; J gene: TRBJ1-1; V gene: TRBV27; clone size: few; CDR3 protein: CASSSGQSAEAFF; CDR3 DNA: TGTGCCAGCAGTTCCGGGCAGTCCGCTGAAGCTTTCTTT
D gene: TRBD2; J gene: TRBJ2-7; V gene: TRBV4-1; clone size: .; CDR3 protein: CASSKELAYLYEQYF; CDR3 DNA: TGCGCCAGCAGCAAGGAACTAGCGTACCTCTACGAGCAGTACTTC
D gene: TRBD2; J gene: TRBJ2-7; V gene: TRBV12-3/TRBV12-4; clone size: .; CDR3 protein: CASSGTSGESSYEQYF; CDR3 DNA: TGTGCCAGCAGCGGGACGAGCGGGGAGAGCTCCTACGAGCAGTACTTC
D gene: .; J gene: TRBJ2-7; V gene: TRBV3-1; clone size: .; CDR3 protein: CASSQDTGVQVYEQYF; CDR3 DNA: TGTGCCAGCAGCCAAGATACGGGGGTTCAAGTCTACGAGCAGTACTTC
D gene: .; J gene: TRBJ2-5; V gene: TRBV4-2; clone size: .; CDR3 protein: CASSQDGRDQPQYF; CDR3 DNA: TGTGCCAGCAGCCAAGATGGGCGAGATCAGCCCCAGTACTTC
D gene: TRBD1; J gene: TRBJ2-7; V gene: TRBV12-3/TRBV12-4; clone size: .; CDR3 protein: CASSRQGFYEQYF; CDR3 DNA: TGTGCCAGCAGTCGACAGGGGTTCTACGAGCAGTACTTC
D gene: .; J gene: TRBJ2-5; V gene: TRBV6-2/TRBV6-3; clone size: .; CDR3 protein: CASSKWTGEQTQYF; CDR3 DNA: TGTGCCAGCAGTAAATGGACCGGGGAGCAGACCCAGTACTTC
D gene: .; J gene: TRBJ1-1; V gene: TRBV10-3; clone size: .; CDR3 protein: CAISPQTNTEAFF; CDR3 DNA: TGTGCCATCAGTCCCCAGACGAACACTGAAGCTTTCTTT
D gene: .; J gene: TRBJ1-2; V gene: TRBV4-2; clone size: few; CDR3 protein: CASSQEVEGINYGYTF; CDR3 DNA: TGTGCCAGCAGCCAAGAGGTAGAGGGGATAAACTATGGCTACACCTTC
D gene: .; J gene: TRBJ2-1; V gene: TRBV20-1; clone size: .; CDR3 protein: CSARPLSGTLVSEQFF; CDR3 DNA: TGCAGTGCTAGACCGCTCTCCGGGACTCTCGTGAGTGAGCAGTTCTTC
D gene: .; J gene: TRBJ2-3; V gene: TRBV20-1; clone size: .; CDR3 protein: CSARDIVRVSSTDTQYF; CDR3 DNA: TGCAGTGCTAGAGATATCGTCCGGGTCTCTAGCACAGATACGCAGTATTTT
D gene: TRBD1; J gene: TRBJ1-2; V gene: TRBV9; clone size: .; CDR3 protein: CASSFRDSYYYGYTF; CDR3 DNA: TGTGCCAGCAGCTTCCGGGACAGTTATTACTATGGCTACACCTTC
D gene: .; J gene: TRBJ1-4; V gene: TRBV9; clone size: few; CDR3 protein: CASSRRGFNEKLFF; CDR3 DNA: TGTGCCAGCAGTCGGAGGGGGTTTAATGAAAAACTGTTTTTT
D gene: TRBD1; J gene: TRBJ2-7; V gene: TRBV2; clone size: .; CDR3 protein: CASTGGHSYEQYF; CDR3 DNA: TGTGCCAGCACAGGGGGACACTCCTACGAGCAGTACTTC
D gene: .; J gene: TRBJ2-7; V gene: TRBV20-1; clone size: .; CDR3 protein: CSARSGVRLKYEQYF; CDR3 DNA: TGCAGTGCTAGATCGGGGGTTCGACTAAAATACGAGCAGTACTTC
D gene: TRBD2; J gene: TRBJ2-3; V gene: TRBV20-1; clone size: .; CDR3 protein: CSARPGTSGRDTQYF; CDR3 DNA: TGCAGTGCTAGGCCCGGGACTAGCGGACGGGATACGCAGTATTTT
D gene: TRBD2; J gene: TRBJ2-3; V gene: TRBV3-1; clone size: .; CDR3 protein: CASSQNRLASGADTQYF; CDR3 DNA: TGTGCCAGCAGCCAAAACCGACTAGCCTCCGGGGCAGATACGCAGTATTTT
D gene: TRBD1; J gene: TRBJ1-2; V gene: TRBV20-1; clone size: .; CDR3 protein: CSATDRVNYGYTF; CDR3 DNA: TGCAGTGCTACGGACAGGGTGAACTATGGCTACACCTTC
D gene: TRBD2; J gene: TRBJ2-5; V gene: TRBV20-1; clone size: .; CDR3 protein: CSGLGGGQETQYF; CDR3 DNA: TGCAGTGGATTAGGCGGGGGCCAAGAGACCCAGTACTTC
D gene: .; J gene: TRBJ1-1; V gene: TRBV29-1; clone size: .; CDR3 protein: CSGFHGMNTEAFF; CDR3 DNA: TGCAGCGGTTTTCATGGAATGAACACTGAAGCTTTCTTT
D gene: TRBD1; J gene: TRBJ2-7; V gene: TRBV15; clone size: .; CDR3 protein: CATSRLGQGTYEQYF; CDR3 DNA: TGTGCCACCAGCAGATTGGGACAGGGAACCTACGAGCAGTACTTC
D gene: .; J gene: TRBJ1-6; V gene: TRBV4-3; clone size: .; CDR3 protein: CASSQDIQGGHSPLHF; CDR3 DNA: TGCGCCAGCAGCCAAGATATCCAGGGAGGGCATTCACCCCTCCACTTT
D gene: .; J gene: TRBJ1-6; V gene: TRBV7-8; clone size: .; CDR3 protein: CASSSQRFSAYNSPLHF; CDR3 DNA: TGTGCCAGCAGCTCCCAGAGGTTCAGCGCCTATAATTCACCCCTCCACTTT
D gene: TRBD2; J gene: TRBJ2-1; V gene: TRBV27; clone size: .; CDR3 protein: CASSQTSGYTRNEQFF; CDR3 DNA: TGTGCCAGCAGCCAGACTAGCGGATACACTAGGAATGAGCAGTTCTTC
D gene: .; J gene: TRBJ2-7; V gene: TRBV29-1; clone size: .; CDR3 protein: CSVNLFSDSYNEQYF; CDR3 DNA: TGCAGCGTTAACCTCTTTAGCGACTCCTACAATGAGCAGTACTTC
D gene: .; J gene: TRBJ2-7; V gene: TRBV5-5; clone size: few; CDR3 protein: CASSRGAFSYEQYF; CDR3 DNA: TGTGCCAGCAGTCGGGGGGCCTTCTCCTACGAGCAGTACTTC
D gene: .; J gene: TRBJ2-7; V gene: TRBV29-1; clone size: .; CDR3 protein: CSVYGRYSYEQYF; CDR3 DNA: TGCAGCGTTTACGGAAGATACTCCTACGAGCAGTACTTC
D gene: .; J gene: TRBJ1-5; V gene: TRBV28; clone size: .; CDR3 protein: CASTLWGQPQHF; CDR3 DNA: TGTGCCAGCACCCTCTGGGGTCAGCCCCAGCATTTT
D gene: .; J gene: TRBJ2-5; V gene: TRBV18; clone size: once; CDR3 protein: CASSPQASAGETQYF; CDR3 DNA: TGTGCCAGCTCACCACAAGCTAGCGCGGGAGAGACCCAGTACTTC
D gene: TRBD2; J gene: TRBJ2-1; V gene: TRBV20-1; clone size: .; CDR3 protein: CSASRRLAGSNEQFF; CDR3 DNA: TGCAGTGCTAGCCGGCGGCTAGCGGGGTCTAATGAGCAGTTCTTC
D gene: .; J gene: TRBJ1-2; V gene: TRBV29-1; clone size: .; CDR3 protein: CSVEGQIYGYTF; CDR3 DNA: TGCAGCGTTGAAGGTCAGATCTATGGCTACACCTTC
D gene: .; J gene: TRBJ1-2; V gene: TRBV27; clone size: few; CDR3 protein: CASSLSLNYGYTF; CDR3 DNA: TGTGCCAGCAGTTTATCCCTAAACTATGGCTACACCTTC
D gene: .; J gene: TRBJ1-2; V gene: TRBV25-1; clone size: .; CDR3 protein: CASSDGDIVGYGYTF; CDR3 DNA: TGTGCCAGCAGTGATGGCGACATAGTAGGCTATGGCTACACCTTC
D gene: .; J gene: TRBJ2-2; V gene: TRBV20-1; clone size: .; CDR3 protein: CSATGPSTGELFF; CDR3 DNA: TGCAGTGCTACCGGGCCAAGCACCGGGGAGCTGTTTTTT
D gene: TRBD1; J gene: TRBJ2-7; V gene: TRBV6-4; clone size: .; CDR3 protein: CASSRGQVTYEQYF; CDR3 DNA: TGTGCCAGCAGCCGGGGACAGGTAACCTACGAGCAGTACTTC
D gene: .; J gene: TRBJ2-1; V gene: TRBV2; clone size: few; CDR3 protein: CASSPWSIYEQFF; CDR3 DNA: TGTGCCAGCTCCCCGTGGAGTATCTATGAGCAGTTCTTC
D gene: .; J gene: TRBJ2-5; V gene: TRBV10-3; clone size: .; CDR3 protein: CAISVQRLIQETQYF; CDR3 DNA: TGTGCCATCAGCGTACAGAGGTTGATTCAAGAGACCCAGTACTTC
D gene: TRBD2; J gene: TRBJ2-1; V gene: TRBV20-1; clone size: .; CDR3 protein: CSARLRASGLVVDEQFF; CDR3 DNA: TGCAGTGCTAGATTGAGGGCTAGCGGGTTGGTCGTCGATGAGCAGTTCTTC
D gene: TRBD2; J gene: TRBJ2-1; V gene: TRBV27; clone size: few; CDR3 protein: CASSFGTTNNEQFF; CDR3 DNA: TGTGCCAGCAGTTTCGGGACTACTAACAATGAGCAGTTCTTC
D gene: TRBD2; J gene: TRBJ2-1; V gene: TRBV10-3; clone size: once; CDR3 protein: CAIRTSDYNEQFF; CDR3 DNA: TGTGCCATCCGGACTAGCGACTACAATGAGCAGTTCTTC
D gene: .; J gene: TRBJ1-1; V gene: TRBV7-2; clone size: few; CDR3 protein: CASSFTENTEAFF; CDR3 DNA: TGTGCCAGCAGCTTTACAGAGAACACTGAAGCTTTCTTT
D gene: .; J gene: TRBJ2-3; V gene: TRBV5-1; clone size: .; CDR3 protein: CASSPGDLTDTQYF; CDR3 DNA: TGCGCCAGCAGCCCGGGGGATCTCACAGATACGCAGTATTTT
D gene: TRBD2; J gene: TRBJ2-1; V gene: TRBV5-1; clone size: .; CDR3 protein: CASSLGVAGVPYNEQFF; CDR3 DNA: TGCGCCAGCAGCTTGGGAGTAGCGGGGGTCCCTTACAATGAGCAGTTCTTC
D gene: .; J gene: TRBJ1-2; V gene: TRBV27; clone size: .; CDR3 protein: CASSPPVGGGYTF; CDR3 DNA: TGTGCCAGCAGTCCCCCTGTTGGGGGTGGCTACACCTTC
D gene: .; J gene: TRBJ2-1; V gene: TRBV12-3/TRBV12-4; clone size: .; CDR3 protein: CASSRLEGNEQFF; CDR3 DNA: TGTGCCAGCAGCCGGCTAGAGGGCAATGAGCAGTTCTTC
D gene: .; J gene: TRBJ2-7; V gene: TRBV20-1; clone size: .; CDR3 protein: CSARDGDGRDYEQYF; CDR3 DNA: TGCAGTGCTAGAGATGGGGACGGGCGAGACTACGAGCAGTACTTC
D gene: .; J gene: TRBJ1-4; V gene: TRBV2; clone size: once; CDR3 protein: CASSESEGYEKLFF; CDR3 DNA: TGTGCCAGCAGTGAGTCGGAGGGATATGAAAAACTGTTTTTT
D gene: .; J gene: TRBJ1-2; V gene: TRBV29-1; clone size: once; CDR3 protein: CSVDGEAVSGYTF; CDR3 DNA: TGCAGCGTTGATGGGGAGGCAGTCTCTGGCTACACCTTC
D gene: .; J gene: TRBJ2-7; V gene: TRBV20-1; clone size: .; CDR3 protein: CSARGAGETYEQYF; CDR3 DNA: TGCAGTGCTAGGGGTGCGGGCGAGACCTACGAGCAGTACTTC
D gene: .; J gene: TRBJ2-5; V gene: TRBV10-3; clone size: .; CDR3 protein: CAISEPQGRQETQYF; CDR3 DNA: TGTGCCATCAGTGAGCCACAGGGACGGCAAGAGACCCAGTACTTC